A few counts support the clone carrying this TCR beta chain. What it binds is unknown. The Oncomine TCR Beta short-read assay was applied to DNA of cultured CD4+ T cells. TCRdb recomputed calls from the PCR reads with MiXCR, one row per CDR3 protein. The data show roughly 10,000 distinct CDR3 sequences, roughly 26% seen once. This CDR3 has 14 amino acids. The germline CDR1 and CDR2 sequences are MGHRA and YSYEKL. The junction had 9 bases not matched to a gene; V was cut back by 5 bases and J by 7 bases. The data are from a study of vaccination and CD4 T cells after COVID-19. Whole-study context: Six male and four female convalescents took part, two of them Hispanic. Post-vaccination samples were procured at a median of roughly 70 days following dose two (range 14 to 241). Overall study findings and caveats: From about 20 to 38, the median of SARS-CoV-2-reactive clonotypes rose without reaching significance. Vaccine-specific clones in convalescent patients were spike mono-reactive in 304 of 307 cases.

The treatment here: roughly nine-day PBMC culture with coronavirus spike peptide pools or control peptides (ViraFEST assay). Specimen: CD4+ T cells from blood, cultured in vitro, collected after SARS-CoV-2 vaccination. The chain recombines TRBV4-1 with TRBJ2-7, with 9 bases fitting TRBD2. This receptor was identified in a human donor who had recovered from COVID-19. DNA for the CDR3: TGCGCCAGCAGCGAAATAGCGGGAGTTAAAGAGCAGTACTTC. It specifies CASSEIAGVKEQYF.